A selection of T cell receptor beta chains follows, all from one sample in a study of T cell changes during pregnancy in multiple sclerosis. Profiled with immunoSEQ multiplex PCR; TCRdb holds only in-frame clones, not every one. The sample records around 57,000 clones, 90% being singletons. Material: peripheral blood, obtained in the third trimester of pregnancy. The receptor set was obtained from a female donor in good health, enrolled as a control in a pregnancy study. Both conserved end residues are part of each CDR3. A D gene is named only where the DNA matches it firmly. Part of the rows lack a size; the others show once, few, many or a class for expanded clones.

clone_size j_call d_call v_call cdr3_nt cdr3_aa
. TRBJ1-5 TRBD1 TRBV6-5 TGTGCCAGCAGTTACCGGCGTCCGGGACAGGGATGGCCCCAGCATTTT CASSYRRPGQGWPQHF
. TRBJ2-7 . TRBV13 TGTGCCAGCAGCCTGGGAGGGGGGCCTTGGAGCGAGCAGTACTTC CASSLGGGPWSEQYF
. TRBJ1-1 TRBD1 TRBV6-5 TGTGCCAGCACCGCACAGGGGTCGGATGAAGCTTTCTTT CASTAQGSDEAFF
. TRBJ2-3 TRBD2 TRBV2 TGTGCCAGCAGTAGTGGGACTAGTCGGAGACTTAGCACAGATACGCAGTATTTT CASSSGTSRRLSTDTQYF
few TRBJ1-1 . TRBV10-1 TGCGCCAGCAGTGAGTCAGAGGCACCGAACACTGAAGCTTTCTTT CASSESEAPNTEAFF
. TRBJ2-3 . TRBV12-5 TGTGCTAGTGGTTTGGTATATACAGATACGCAGTATTTT CASGLVYTDTQYF
once TRBJ2-7 . TRBV13 TGTGCCAGCAGCTTAGGTCGGAGATACTACGAGCAGTACTTC CASSLGRRYYEQYF
. TRBJ2-7 . TRBV2 TGTGCCAGCGGCCGTGGCCTTTACGAGCAGTACTTC CASGRGLYEQYF
. TRBJ1-1 . TRBV20-1 TGCAGTGCTAGACAGGATAATGAAGCTTTCTTT CSARQDNEAFF
. TRBJ2-7 TRBD2 TRBV30 TGTGCCTGGAGTGGGGGGGCTAGCGGGGGCTTCTACGAGCAGTACTTC CAWSGGASGGFYEQYF
. TRBJ2-2 TRBD2 TRBV6-6 TGTGCCAGCAGCATAGCGGGAGGGCCTCAAACCGGGGAGCTGTTTTTT CASSIAGGPQTGELFF
. TRBJ2-1 . TRBV15 TGTGCCACCAGCAGAGATCAACTAGGGTACAATGAGCAGTTCTTC CATSRDQLGYNEQFF
. TRBJ1-1 TRBD1 TRBV4-3 TGCGCCAGCAGCCAGGGACAGCTGAACACTGAAGCTTTCTTT CASSQGQLNTEAFF
. TRBJ1-2 . TRBV2 TGTGCCAGCAGTCCTACAGGGATCGGCTATGGCTACACCTTC CASSPTGIGYGYTF
. TRBJ2-1 . TRBV19 TGTGCCAGTAGTATCTTTAATGAGCAGTTCTTC CASSIFNEQFF
. TRBJ2-1 . TRBV10-2 TGCGCCAGCACCCAGACTGGGAATGAGCAGTTCTTC CASTQTGNEQFF
. TRBJ2-7 TRBD2 TRBV6-1 TGTGCCAGCAGTGTTTATGGGGAGGGCTACGAGCAGTACTTC CASSVYGEGYEQYF
. TRBJ2-1 . TRBV30 TGTGCCTGGAGAATGGGCCAGCAGTTCTTC CAWRMGQQFF
once TRBJ1-4 TRBD1 TRBV7-9 TGTGCCAGCAGCTCTGGGACAGATGAAAAACTGTTTTTT CASSSGTDEKLFF
once TRBJ2-1 TRBD1 TRBV6-4 TGTGCCAGCAGTTCTCAGGGACAGGGTGGGGATGAGCAGTTCTTC CASSSQGQGGDEQFF
. TRBJ2-3 TRBD1 TRBV7-2 TGTGCCAGCAGCCGTCAGGGGGTATTAGGGGCCACAGATACGCAGTATTTT CASSRQGVLGATDTQYF
once TRBJ2-2 . TRBV27 TGTGCCAGCAGTTTACTCTCTGGGGCTCCGAACACCGGGGAGCTGTTTTTT CASSLLSGAPNTGELFF
. TRBJ1-6 TRBD1 TRBV5-1 TGCGCCAGCAGCTTGGGACAGGGAGATAATTCACCCCTCCACTTT CASSLGQGDNSPLHF
. TRBJ2-5 . TRBV29-1 TGCAGCGCCTTAGACAGAGTCCAAGAGACCCAGTACTTC CSALDRVQETQYF
. TRBJ2-2 TRBD2 TRBV9 TGTGCCAGCAGCGTAGTGAGCGGGAGAGGTACCGGGGAGCTGTTTTTT CASSVVSGRGTGELFF
. TRBJ1-5 TRBD1 TRBV28 TGTGCCAGCAAGGGACAGGGAGCCAACAATCAGCCCCAGCATTTT CASKGQGANNQPQHF
. TRBJ2-5 . TRBV27 TGTGCCAGCAGTTTAAGGGGGCAAGAGACCCAGTACTTC CASSLRGQETQYF
once TRBJ1-5 . TRBV30 TGTGCCTGGAGTCAGGGGAGGGAGCAGCCCCAGCATTTT CAWSQGREQPQHF
. TRBJ1-2 TRBD1 TRBV2 TGTGCCAGCAGTCAATTTCCTGGCGAGGGGGCAAACTATGGCTACACCTTC CASSQFPGEGANYGYTF
. TRBJ2-7 TRBD1 TRBV7-7 TGTGCCAGCAGCCCTCGACAGGGGGGTGAGCAGTACTTC CASSPRQGGEQYF
. TRBJ2-7 TRBD2 TRBV6-5 TGTGTGAGTACGGGGACTAGCGGGGGCGAGCAGTACTTC CVSTGTSGGEQYF
. TRBJ1-5 . TRBV18 TGTGCCAGCTCTCCGGACGCATTAGGGGCCCAGCATTTT CASSPDALGAQHF
. TRBJ2-2 . TRBV5-6 TGTGCCAGCAGCTTGGAGAAGAGGGTAGCGGCGAACACCGGGGAGCTGTTTTTT CASSLEKRVAANTGELFF
. TRBJ1-2 . TRBV30 TGTGCCTGGAGGAGGCTGCCGGGCTACACCTTC CAWRRLPGYTF